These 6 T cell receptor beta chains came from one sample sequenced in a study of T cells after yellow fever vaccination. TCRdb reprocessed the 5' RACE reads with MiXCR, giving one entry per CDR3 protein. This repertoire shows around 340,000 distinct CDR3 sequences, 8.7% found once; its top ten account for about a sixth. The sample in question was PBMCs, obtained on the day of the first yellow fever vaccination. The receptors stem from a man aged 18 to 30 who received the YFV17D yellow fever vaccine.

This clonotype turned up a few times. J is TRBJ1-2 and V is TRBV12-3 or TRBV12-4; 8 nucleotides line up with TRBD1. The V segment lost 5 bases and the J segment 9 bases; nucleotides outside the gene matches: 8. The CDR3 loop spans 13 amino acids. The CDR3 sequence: CASSISGTGRYTF. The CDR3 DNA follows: TGTGCCAGCAGTATCTCCGGGACAGGTCGCTACACCTTC.

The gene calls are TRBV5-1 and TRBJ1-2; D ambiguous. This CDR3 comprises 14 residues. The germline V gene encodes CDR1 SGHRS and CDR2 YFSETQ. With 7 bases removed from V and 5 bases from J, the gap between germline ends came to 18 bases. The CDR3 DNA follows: TGCGCCAGCGGAGCGAGTAGTCGGGAATATGGCTACACCTTC. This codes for CASGASSREYGYTF.

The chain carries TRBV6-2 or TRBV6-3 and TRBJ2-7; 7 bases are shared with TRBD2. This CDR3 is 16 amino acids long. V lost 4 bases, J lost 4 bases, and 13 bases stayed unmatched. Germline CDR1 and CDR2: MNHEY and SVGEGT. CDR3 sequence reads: CASSSLRRLALYEQYV. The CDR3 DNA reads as TGTGCCAGCAGTTCACTGCGTCGACTAGCCCTTTACGAGCAGTACGTC.

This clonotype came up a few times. The CDR3 DNA follows: TGTGCCAGCAGCTCCGGCCCACCCACAGATACGCAGTATTTT. It translates to CASSSGPPTDTQYF. The chain recombines TRBV7-9 with TRBJ2-3; the D is unclear. The germline CDR1 and CDR2 sequences are SEHNR and FQNEAQ (reference sequence). Trimming stripped 4 bases from V and 2 bases from J, with 10 bases between. The length of the CDR3 is 14 residues.

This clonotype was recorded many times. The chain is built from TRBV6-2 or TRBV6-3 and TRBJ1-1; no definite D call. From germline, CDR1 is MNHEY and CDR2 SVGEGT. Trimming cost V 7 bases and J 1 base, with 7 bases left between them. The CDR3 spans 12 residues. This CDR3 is CASTLRNTEAFF. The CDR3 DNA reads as TGTGCCAGCACCCTGCGGAACACTGAAGCTTTCTTT.

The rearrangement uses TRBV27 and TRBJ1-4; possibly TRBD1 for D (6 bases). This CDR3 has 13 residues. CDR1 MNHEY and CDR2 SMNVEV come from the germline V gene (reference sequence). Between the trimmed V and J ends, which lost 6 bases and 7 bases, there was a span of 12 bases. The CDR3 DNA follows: TGTGCCAGCAGCCACAGGGCCGGTGAAAAACTGTTTTTT. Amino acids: CASSHRAGEKLFF.